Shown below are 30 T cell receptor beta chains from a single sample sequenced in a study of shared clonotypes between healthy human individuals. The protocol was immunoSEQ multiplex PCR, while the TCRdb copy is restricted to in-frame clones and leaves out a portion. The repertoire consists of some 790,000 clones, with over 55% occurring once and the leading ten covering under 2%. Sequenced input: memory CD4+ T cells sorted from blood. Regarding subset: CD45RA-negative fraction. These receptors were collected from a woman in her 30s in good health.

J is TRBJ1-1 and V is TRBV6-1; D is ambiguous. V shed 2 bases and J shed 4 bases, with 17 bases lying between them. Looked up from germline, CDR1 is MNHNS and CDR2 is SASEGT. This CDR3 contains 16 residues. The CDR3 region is CASSERANRSPTEAFF. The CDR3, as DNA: TGTGCCAGCAGTGAACGGGCCAACCGAAGTCCCACTGAAGCTTTCTTT.

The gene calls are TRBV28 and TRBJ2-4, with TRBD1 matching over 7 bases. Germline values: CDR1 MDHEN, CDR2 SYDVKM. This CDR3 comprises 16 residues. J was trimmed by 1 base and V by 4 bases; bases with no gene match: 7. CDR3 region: CASSSGGQGAKNIQYF. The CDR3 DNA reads TGTGCCAGCAGTTCAGGGGGTCAAGGGGCCAAAAACATTCAGTACTTC.

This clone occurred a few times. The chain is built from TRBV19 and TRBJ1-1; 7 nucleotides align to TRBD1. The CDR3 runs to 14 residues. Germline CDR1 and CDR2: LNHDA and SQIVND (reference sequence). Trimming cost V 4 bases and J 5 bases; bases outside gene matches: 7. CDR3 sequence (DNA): TGTGCCAGTAGTACCAGGACAGGTGGTACTGAAGCTTTCTTT. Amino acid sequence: CASSTRTGGTEAFF.

CDR3 region: CASSSGPGEKLFF. The CDR3 DNA is TGCGCCAGCAGCTCCGGACCGGGTGAAAAACTGTTTTTT. V and J are TRBV5-1 and TRBJ1-4; the D is unclear. Germline V lookup: CDR1 SGHRS, CDR2 YFSETQ. Trimming stripped 3 bases from V and 7 bases from J, with 10 bases between. The CDR3 runs 13 residues.

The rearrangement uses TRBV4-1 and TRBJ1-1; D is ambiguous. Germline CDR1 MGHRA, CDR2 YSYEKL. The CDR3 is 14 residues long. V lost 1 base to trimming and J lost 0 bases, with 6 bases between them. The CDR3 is CASSQVSLNTEAFF. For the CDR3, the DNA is TGCGCCAGCAGCCAAGTCTCGTTGAACACTGAAGCTTTCTTT.

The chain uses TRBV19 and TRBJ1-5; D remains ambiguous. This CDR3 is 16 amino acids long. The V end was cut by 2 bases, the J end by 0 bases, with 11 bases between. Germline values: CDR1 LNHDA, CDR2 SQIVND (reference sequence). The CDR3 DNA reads TGTGCCAGTAGTATAAATCCGGGAATTAGCAATCAGCCCCAGCATTTT. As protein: CASSINPGISNQPQHF.

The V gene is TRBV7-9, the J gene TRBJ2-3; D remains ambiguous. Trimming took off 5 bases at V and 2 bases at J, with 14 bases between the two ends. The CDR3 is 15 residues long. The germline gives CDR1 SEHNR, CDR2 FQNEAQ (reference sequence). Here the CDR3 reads CASSPGRRLTDTQYF. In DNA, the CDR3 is TGTGCCAGCAGCCCCGGCCGGAGACTCACAGATACGCAGTATTTT.

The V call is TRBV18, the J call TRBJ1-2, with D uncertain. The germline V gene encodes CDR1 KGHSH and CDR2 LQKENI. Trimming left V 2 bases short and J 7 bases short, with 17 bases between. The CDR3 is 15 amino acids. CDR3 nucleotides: TGTGCCAGCTCACCAGTTGTCTCCAGACCTTTTGGCTACACCTTC. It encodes CASSPVVSRPFGYTF.

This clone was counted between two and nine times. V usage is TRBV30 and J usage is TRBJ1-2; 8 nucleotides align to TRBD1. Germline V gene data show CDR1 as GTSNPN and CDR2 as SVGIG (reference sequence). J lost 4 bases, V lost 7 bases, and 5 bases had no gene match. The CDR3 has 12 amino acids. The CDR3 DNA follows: TGTGCCTCTGACAGGGGCGGCTATGGCTACACCTTC. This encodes CASDRGGYGYTF.

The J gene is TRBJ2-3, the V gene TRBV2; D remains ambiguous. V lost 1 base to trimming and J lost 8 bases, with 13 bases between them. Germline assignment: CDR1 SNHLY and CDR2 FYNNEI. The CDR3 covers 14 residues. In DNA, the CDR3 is TGTGCCAGCAGTGAAGGGACCACGGTTCCTACGCAGTATTTT. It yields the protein CASSEGTTVPTQYF.

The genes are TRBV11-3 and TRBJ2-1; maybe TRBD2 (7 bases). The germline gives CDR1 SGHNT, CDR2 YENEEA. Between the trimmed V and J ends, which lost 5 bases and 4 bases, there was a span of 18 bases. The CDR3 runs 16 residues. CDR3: CASSATWGGAYNEQFF. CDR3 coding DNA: TGTGCCAGCAGCGCCACGTGGGGGGGCGCTTACAATGAGCAGTTCTTC.

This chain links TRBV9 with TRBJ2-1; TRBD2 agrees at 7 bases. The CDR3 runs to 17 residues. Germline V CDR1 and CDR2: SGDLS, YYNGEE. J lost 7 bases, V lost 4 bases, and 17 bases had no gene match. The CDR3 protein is CASSPPLGAGVRNEQFF. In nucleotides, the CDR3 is TGTGCCAGCAGCCCCCCCCTCGGGGCGGGAGTTCGTAATGAGCAGTTCTTC.

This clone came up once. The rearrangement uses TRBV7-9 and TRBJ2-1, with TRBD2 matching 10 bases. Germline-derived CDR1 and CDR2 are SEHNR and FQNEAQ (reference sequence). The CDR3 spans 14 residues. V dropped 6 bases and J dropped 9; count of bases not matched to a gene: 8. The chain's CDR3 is CASRSAGGPVEQFF. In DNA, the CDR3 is TGTGCCAGCAGATCAGCGGGAGGGCCGGTTGAGCAGTTCTTC.

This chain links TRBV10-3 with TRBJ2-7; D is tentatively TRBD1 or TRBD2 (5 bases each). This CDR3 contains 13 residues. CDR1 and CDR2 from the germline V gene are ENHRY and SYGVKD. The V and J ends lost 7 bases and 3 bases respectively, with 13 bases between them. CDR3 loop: CAITGRKDYEQYF. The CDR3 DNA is TGTGCCATCACGGGACGGAAAGACTACGAGCAGTACTTC.

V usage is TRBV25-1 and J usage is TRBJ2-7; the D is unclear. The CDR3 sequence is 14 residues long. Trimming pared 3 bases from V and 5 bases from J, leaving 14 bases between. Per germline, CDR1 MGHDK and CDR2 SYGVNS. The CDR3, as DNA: TGTGCCAGCAGTGATGCCTATCAGCTCCACGAGCAGTACTTC. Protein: CASSDAYQLHEQYF.

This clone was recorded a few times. The CDR3: CASSSLAQRANEQFF. CDR3 nucleotides: TGCGCCAGTTCCTCGCTGGCTCAGCGGGCCAATGAGCAGTTCTTC. V usage is TRBV5-1 and J usage is TRBJ2-1; D might be TRBD2 (6 bases). This CDR3 is built from 15 residues. From germline, CDR1 is SGHRS and CDR2 YFSETQ. The V end was cut by 8 bases, the J end by 6 bases, with 21 bases between.

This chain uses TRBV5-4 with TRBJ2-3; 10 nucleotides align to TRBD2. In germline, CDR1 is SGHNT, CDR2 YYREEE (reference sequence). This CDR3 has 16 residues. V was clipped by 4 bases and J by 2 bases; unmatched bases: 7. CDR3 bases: TGTGCCAGCAGCCGAACTAGCGGGATGGTCACAGATACGCAGTATTTT. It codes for CASSRTSGMVTDTQYF.

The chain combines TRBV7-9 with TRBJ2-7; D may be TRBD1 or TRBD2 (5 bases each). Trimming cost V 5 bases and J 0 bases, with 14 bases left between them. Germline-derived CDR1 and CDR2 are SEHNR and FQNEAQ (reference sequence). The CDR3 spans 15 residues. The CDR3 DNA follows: TGTGCCAGCAGCCAAGGGACCGGGCCCTCCTACGAGCAGTACTTC. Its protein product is CASSQGTGPSYEQYF.

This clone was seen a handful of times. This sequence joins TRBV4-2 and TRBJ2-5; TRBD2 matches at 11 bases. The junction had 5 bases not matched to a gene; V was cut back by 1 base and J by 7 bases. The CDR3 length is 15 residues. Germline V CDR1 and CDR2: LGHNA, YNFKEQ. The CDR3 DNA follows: TGTGCCAGCAGCCAAGTAGCGGGAGGGGAAGGGACCCAGTACTTC. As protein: CASSQVAGGEGTQYF.

The chain's CDR3 is CASRKTRRAPGTGELFF. The CDR3 DNA sequence: TGTGCAAGTCGAAAAACTCGACGGGCACCGGGGACCGGGGAGCTGTTTTTT. This chain connects TRBV12-2 to TRBJ2-2; no DNA check was done on the table's D call, TRBD2. TRBV12-2 has pseudogene status. This CDR3 contains 17 residues.

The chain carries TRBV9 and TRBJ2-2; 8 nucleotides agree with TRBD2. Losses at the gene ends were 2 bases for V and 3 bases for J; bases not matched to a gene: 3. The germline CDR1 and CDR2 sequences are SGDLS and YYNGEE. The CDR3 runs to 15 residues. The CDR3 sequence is CASSVTSGHTGELFF. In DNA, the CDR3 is TGTGCCAGCAGCGTTACTAGCGGTCACACCGGGGAGCTGTTTTTT. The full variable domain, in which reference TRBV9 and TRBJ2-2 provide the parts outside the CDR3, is DSGVTQTPKHLITATGQRVTLRCSPRSGDLSVYWYQQSLDQGLQFLIQYYNGEERAKGNILERFSAQQFPDLHSELNLSSLELGDSALYFCASSVTSGHTGELFFGEGSRLTVL.

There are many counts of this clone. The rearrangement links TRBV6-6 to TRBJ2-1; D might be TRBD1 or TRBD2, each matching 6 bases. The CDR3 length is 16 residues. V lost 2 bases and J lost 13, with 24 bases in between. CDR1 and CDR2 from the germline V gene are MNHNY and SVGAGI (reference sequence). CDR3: CASSYPAGSRGFGQFF. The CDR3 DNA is TGTGCCAGCAGTTACCCGGCGGGGTCCAGGGGCTTCGGACAGTTCTTC.

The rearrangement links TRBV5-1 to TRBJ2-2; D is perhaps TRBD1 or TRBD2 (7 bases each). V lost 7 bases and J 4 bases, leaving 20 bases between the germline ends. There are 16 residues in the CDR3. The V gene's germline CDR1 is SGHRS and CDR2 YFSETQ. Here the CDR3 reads CASGSGTVAGTGELFF. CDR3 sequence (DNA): TGCGCCAGCGGGTCGGGGACAGTAGCGGGCACCGGGGAGCTGTTTTTT.

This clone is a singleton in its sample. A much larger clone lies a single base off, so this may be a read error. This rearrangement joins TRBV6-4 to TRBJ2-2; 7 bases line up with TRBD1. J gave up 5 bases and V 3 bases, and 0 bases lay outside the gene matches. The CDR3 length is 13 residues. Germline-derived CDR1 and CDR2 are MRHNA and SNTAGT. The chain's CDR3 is CASSEQGTGELFF. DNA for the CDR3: TGTGCCAGCAGTGAACAGGGGACCGGGGAGCTGTTTTTT.

CDR3 protein: CASSQDSLGTGEGSGANVLTF. The CDR3 region has the DNA TGTGCCAGCAGTCAAGACAGTCTCGGGACAGGGGAGGGTTCTGGGGCCAACGTCCTGACTTTC. The chain is built from TRBV28 and TRBJ2-6, with TRBD1 matching over 10 bases. Germline lookup yields CDR1 MDHEN and CDR2 SYDVKM. V was pared by 5 bases and J by 1 base, with 17 bases of the junction left unmatched. The CDR3 is 21 amino acids. The variable domain in full, completed from reference TRBV28 and TRBJ2-6, reads DVKVTQSSRYLVKRTGEKVFLECVQDMDHENMFWYRQDPGLGLRLIYFSYDVKMKEKGDIPEGYSVSREKKERFSLILESASTNQTSMYLCASSQDSLGTGEGSGANVLTFGAGSRLTVL.

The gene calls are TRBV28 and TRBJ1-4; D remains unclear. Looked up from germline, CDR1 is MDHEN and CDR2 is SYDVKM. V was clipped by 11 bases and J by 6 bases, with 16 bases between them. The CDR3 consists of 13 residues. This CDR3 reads CAVKSGLDEKLFF. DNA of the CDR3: TGTGCCGTCAAATCGGGGTTAGATGAAAAACTGTTTTTT.

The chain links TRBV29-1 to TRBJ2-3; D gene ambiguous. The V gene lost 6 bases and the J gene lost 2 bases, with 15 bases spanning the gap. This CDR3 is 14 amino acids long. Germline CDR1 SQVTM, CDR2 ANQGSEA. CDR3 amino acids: CSVDHSSVTDTQYF. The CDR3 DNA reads TGCAGCGTGGACCATAGCTCAGTCACAGATACGCAGTATTTT.

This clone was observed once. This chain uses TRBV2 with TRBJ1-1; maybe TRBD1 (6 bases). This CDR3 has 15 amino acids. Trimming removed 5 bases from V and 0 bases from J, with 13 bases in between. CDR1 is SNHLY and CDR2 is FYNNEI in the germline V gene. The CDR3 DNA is TGTGCCAGCAGTCCACGGACAGCGGTGAACACTGAAGCTTTCTTT. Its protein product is CASSPRTAVNTEAFF.

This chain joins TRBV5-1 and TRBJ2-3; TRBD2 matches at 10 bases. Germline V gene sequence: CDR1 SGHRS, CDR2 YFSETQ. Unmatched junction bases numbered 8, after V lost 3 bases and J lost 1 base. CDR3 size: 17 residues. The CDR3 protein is CASSSWTSGPRTDTQYF. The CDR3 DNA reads TGCGCCAGCAGCTCCTGGACTAGCGGTCCACGCACAGATACGCAGTATTTT.

Here the CDR3 DNA reads TGTGCCAGCAGTGCAGCGGGAGGGTTCTACGAGCAGTACTTC. Its translation is CASSAAGGFYEQYF. This chain links TRBV6-1 with TRBJ2-7; 10 bases are a match to TRBD2. Per the germline V gene, CDR1 is MNHNS and CDR2 is SASEGT. J gave up 3 bases and V 4 bases, and 3 bases lay outside the gene matches. The CDR3 is made up of 14 amino acids.